These T cell receptor beta chains were read from a single sample in a study of cytomegalovirus exposure and HLA in healthy donors. Assay: immunoSEQ multiplex PCR; the TCRdb copy retains only in-frame clones and omits some. Here the sample spans tens of thousands of clones, roughly 63% being singletons. What was sequenced was PBMCs. The source of these receptors is a woman in her twenties or thirties in good health and CMV-seronegative. Both conserved end residues are trimmed from each CDR3. Each record gives: CDR3 protein, J gene, V gene.

ASSPTGGNEKLF,TRBJ1-4,TRBV18
ASSKGQGSSNQPQH,TRBJ1-5,TRBV9
ASSYEAHYGYT,TRBJ1-2,TRBV6-5
ATSNSLSSRDTQY,TRBJ2-3,TRBV15
ASSESRASNQPQH,TRBJ1-5,TRBV10-2
ASSPWEGTDTQY,TRBJ2-3,TRBV7-2
ASSLGQGFSYEQY,TRBJ2-7,TRBV7-6
ASSPGRGAGSPLH,TRBJ1-6,TRBV7-9
ASSPLFRGSEAF,TRBJ1-1,TRBV7-6
ASSTGLAGGLDTGELF,TRBJ2-2,TRBV19
ASSVRTTADEQF,TRBJ2-1,TRBV9
ASDQSRTGDSYEQY,TRBJ2-7,TRBV12-5
ATNARGTEAF,TRBJ1-1,TRBV10-3
ASSTGLAKNIQY,TRBJ2-4,TRBV27
ASSPPGTGGDTQY,TRBJ2-3,TRBV19
ASSLEGQSYEQY,TRBJ2-7,TRBV11-3
ASSLLFDYEQF,TRBJ2-1,TRBV7-2
ASSFVSGSSYEQY,TRBJ2-7,TRBV5-1
ALDPGVVGYT,TRBJ1-2,TRBV30
ASSLDARGAPNEKLF,TRBJ1-4,TRBV5-1
ASSPWDYPSSYEQY,NA,TRBV5-6
ASSLEVTGRRIGEAF,TRBJ1-1,TRBV5-8
ASSLLRGVSYT,TRBJ1-2,TRBV5-4
ASSAAAAGHYGYT,TRBJ1-2,TRBV25-1
ASSYRFNQPQH,TRBJ1-5,TRBV6-5
ASRSGGTYQTYEQY,TRBJ2-7,TRBV27
ASSLEELNYEQY,TRBJ2-7,TRBV5-1
ASSPAGPTTEAF,TRBJ1-1,TRBV28
ASSDLATGPNNEQF,TRBJ2-1,TRBV5-1
SLPPGYT,TRBJ1-2,TRBV20-1
ASSEGQGVPNYGYT,TRBJ1-2,TRBV2
ASSLDGTGGGETQY,TRBJ2-5,TRBV5-8
ASSLTAQNYGYT,TRBJ1-2,TRBV5-1
ASSLGGGGQETQY,TRBJ2-5,TRBV7-3
ASSDGTSRSYNEQF,TRBJ2-1,TRBV11-2
ASSLLGQSSYEQY,TRBJ2-7,TRBV28
ASRQGGRNTEAF,TRBJ1-1,TRBV7-6
ASLGNTIY,TRBJ1-3,TRBV28
ASSPASGGTDTQY,TRBJ2-3,TRBV5-4
ASSLRQTYNEQF,TRBJ2-1,TRBV7-3
ASRPAASGLAGVAAKNIQY,TRBJ2-4,TRBV28
ASSERVTQY,TRBJ2-3,TRBV6-1
SVAGTGINEQF,TRBJ2-1,TRBV29-1
ASSPTESSGQETQY,TRBJ2-5,TRBV4-1
ASSYYRGYEQY,TRBJ2-7,TRBV6-5